Below are 23 T cell receptor beta chains sequenced from a single sample in a study of T cell repertoires in cytomegalovirus infection (dated 2019 in TCRdb). The instrument given in TCRdb is Illumina HiSeq 1500. Through fastp at Q25 and MiXCR, TCRdb rebuilt clones from the public reads, retaining in-frame beta chains. CDR3 protein sequences are deduplicated, and each keeps its most common genes and DNA. Across this sample there are hundreds of thousands of distinct CDR3 sequences, with approximately 10% seen only once. Of the sample, approximately 10% falls within the top ten clones. Sequencing input: PBMCs. These receptors came from a human donor in good health (CMV status not recorded). Some clones in this sample may be carry-over from other donors' samples.

Many counts were recorded for this clonotype. J is TRBJ2-7 and V is TRBV7-9, with a possible D match to TRBD2 (5 bases). Germline V lookup: CDR1 SEHNR, CDR2 FQNEAQ (reference sequence). V was cut by 4 bases and J by 3 bases, with 16 bases left in between. This CDR3 comprises 15 residues. Written as DNA, the CDR3 is TGTGCCAGCAGCTACGAACGAGGGTGGGGCTACGAGCAGTACTTC. Its translation: CASSYERGWGYEQYF. Variable domain in full (rest from reference TRBV7-9 and TRBJ2-7): DTGVSQNPRHKITKRGQNVTFRCDPISEHNRLYWYRQTLGQGPEFLTYFQNEAQLEKSRLLSDRFSAERPKGSFSTLEIQRTEQGDSAMYLCASSYERGWGYEQYFGPGTRLTVT.

The rearrangement uses TRBV10-3 and TRBJ1-4; D not certain. In germline, CDR1 is ENHRY, CDR2 SYGVKD. V shed 7 bases and J shed 6 bases, with 12 bases lying between them. This CDR3 region has 13 residues. CDR3 protein: CAIKNPEDEKLFF. The DNA for the CDR3 is TGTGCCATCAAAAACCCAGAAGATGAAAAACTGTTTTTT.

This sequence joins TRBV20-1 and TRBJ1-2; D might be TRBD1 (6 bases). This CDR3 has 12 residues. The V gene lost 4 bases and the J gene lost 5 bases, with 11 bases spanning the gap. From germline, CDR1 is DFQATT and CDR2 SNEGSKA (reference sequence). The CDR3 region is CSATGVRYGYTF. CDR3 nucleotide sequence: TGCAGTGCTACAGGGGTTCGATATGGCTACACCTTC.

Ten or more counts support this clonotype. This chain joins TRBV7-9 and TRBJ1-2; D call uncertain. Germline loops: CDR1 SEHNR, CDR2 FQNEAQ (reference sequence). This CDR3 has 12 residues. V was trimmed by 6 bases and J by 4 bases, leaving 9 bases between them. The CDR3 region is CASSPRGYGYTF. CDR3 bases: TGTGCCAGCAGTCCCCGAGGCTATGGCTACACCTTC.

This clonotype was counted many times. The CDR3 DNA sequence: TGCAGCGCAAGGGACAGGGGGCCTCAAGAGACCCAGTACTTC. Protein: CSARDRGPQETQYF. This chain links TRBV29-1 with TRBJ2-5; TRBD1 matches 12 bases. Trimming cost V 7 bases and J 2 bases; bases outside gene matches: 5. From germline, CDR1 is SQVTM and CDR2 ANQGSEA. The CDR3 runs to 14 residues.

This clonotype showed up just a few times. This chain links TRBV7-9 with TRBJ2-4; a possible D gene is TRBD1 (5 bases). Trimming took 1 base from V and 0 from J, leaving 16 bases between them. This CDR3 has 18 amino acids. Germline V lookup: CDR1 SEHNR, CDR2 FQNEAQ (reference sequence). CDR3 in DNA: TGTGCCAGCAGCTTAGTCCCGCTAAGGGGTAAAGCCAAAAACATTCAGTACTTC. Amino acid sequence: CASSLVPLRGKAKNIQYF.

V and J are TRBV5-1 and TRBJ2-5; tentative D call: TRBD1 (5 bases). Germline V gene lookup returns CDR1 SGHRS and CDR2 YFSETQ. V gave up 1 base and J gave up 0 bases, with 10 bases separating them. The CDR3 is 15 residues long. CDR3 sequence reads: CASSLIGAYQETQYF. The CDR3 DNA reads TGCGCCAGCAGCTTGATAGGGGCGTACCAAGAGACCCAGTACTTC.

The table lists this clonotype with many counts. The gene calls are TRBV7-9 and TRBJ2-7; 8 bases fit TRBD2. CDR1 is SEHNR, CDR2 FQNEAQ, per germline (reference sequence). J lost 0 bases, V lost 2 bases, and 9 bases had no gene match. This CDR3 is 17 amino acids long. CDR3 residues: CASSLPRGSGISYEQYF. DNA for the CDR3: TGTGCCAGCAGCTTACCTCGTGGTAGCGGGATCTCCTACGAGCAGTACTTC.

The rearrangement joins TRBV3-1 to TRBJ2-2; D gene uncertain. This CDR3 comprises 16 residues. V was cut by 0 bases and J by 5 bases, with 13 bases left in between. CDR1 and CDR2 (germline): LGHDT, YNNKEL (reference sequence). The CDR3 protein is CASSQEGVRTTGELFF. The CDR3 coding sequence is TGTGCCAGCAGCCAAGAGGGTGTCAGAACAACCGGGGAGCTGTTTTTT.

Ten or more counts support this clonotype. The rearrangement uses TRBV28 and TRBJ2-7; D unresolved. Germline CDR1 reads MDHEN; CDR2 reads SYDVKM. Deletions cut 8 bases from V and 5 bases from J, with 10 bases between. CDR3 length: 11 residues. CDR3 bases: TGTGCCAGCTTGGGTCAAGACGAGCAGTACTTC. Translated: CASLGQDEQYF.

This clonotype was picked up one time. This may come from a read error, since a much larger clone is one base off. The chain links TRBV19 to TRBJ1-5; a weak D match, TRBD1 (6 bases). This CDR3 region has 12 residues. Germline CDR1 reads LNHDA; CDR2 reads SQIVND (reference sequence). The CDR3, as DNA: TGTGCCAGTAGTACCGGGGGGCAGCCCCAGCGTTTT. Residues: CASSTGGQPQRF.

Details on this clonotype: The junction departs from germline at one end; a sequencing error may be responsible. The rearrangement links TRBV9 to TRBJ2-1; 9 bases agree with TRBD2. The CDR3 contains 17 residues. From germline, CDR1 is SGDLS and CDR2 YYNGEE. CDR3 region: CASSVGGTSRNYNEQSF. The CDR3, as DNA: TGTGCCAGCAGCGTAGGGGGGACTAGCCGAAATTACAATGAGCAGTCCTTC.

This clonotype was seen ten or more times. This chain joins TRBV7-2 and TRBJ2-2, with 9 bases that match TRBD1. V shed 4 bases and J 3 bases; nucleotides not matched to a gene: 0. The length of the CDR3 is 14 residues. Germline lookup yields CDR1 SGHTA and CDR2 FQGNSA. The CDR3 sequence: CASSWTGDTGELFF. The CDR3 coding sequence is TGTGCCAGCAGCTGGACAGGGGACACCGGGGAGCTGTTTTTT.

This clonotype was detected many times. The V call is TRBV6-6, the J call TRBJ2-2; 8 bases match TRBD2. The V and J ends lost 4 bases and 1 base, in that order; junction bases with no gene match: 5. Germline loops: CDR1 MNHNY, CDR2 SVGAGI (reference sequence). The CDR3 length is 16 residues. The DNA for the CDR3 is TGTGCCAGCAGTTCATCCCTAGCGGGGAACACCGGGGAGCTGTTTTTT. It specifies CASSSSLAGNTGELFF.

This clonotype was detected many times. The J gene is TRBJ1-1, the V gene TRBV6-1, with D possibly TRBD1 on 6 matching bases. This CDR3 spans 14 amino acids. Trimming cost V 7 bases and J 5 bases, with 17 bases left between them. CDR1 is MNHNS, CDR2 SASEGT, per germline. In nucleotides, the CDR3 is TGTGCCAGCAATCTTGGGGGCGCGGGAACTGAAGCTTTCTTT. It is translated as CASNLGGAGTEAFF.

The chain links TRBV19 to TRBJ2-2, with a possible D match to TRBD2 (5 bases). Germline V CDR1 and CDR2: LNHDA, SQIVND (reference sequence). This CDR3 comprises 17 residues. V gave up 5 bases and J gave up 3 bases, with 19 bases separating them. CDR3 nucleotides: TGTGCCAGTAGTCCAGAACCAGCGAGGGCCGACACCGGGGAGCTGTTTTTT. Translation: CASSPEPARADTGELFF.

In its sample, this clonotype was seen a few times. V is TRBV27 and J is TRBJ1-5, with D unresolved. CDR1 MNHEY and CDR2 SMNVEV come from the germline V gene (reference sequence). Between the trimmed V and J ends, which lost 3 bases and 0 bases, there was a span of 6 bases. This CDR3 has 14 amino acids. CDR3 region: CASSLRNSNQPQHF. Written as DNA, the CDR3 is TGTGCCAGCAGTTTGAGGAATAGCAATCAGCCCCAGCATTTT.

This clonotype was detected a few times. The rearrangement uses TRBV7-9 and TRBJ1-2, with unresolved D. There are 13 residues in the CDR3. V lost 3 bases and J 8 bases, leaving 13 bases between the germline ends. Germline V gene sequence: CDR1 SEHNR, CDR2 FQNEAQ (reference sequence). In DNA form, the CDR3 reads TGTGCCAGCAGCTTCGATCGGTTGACAGGCTACACCTTC. It yields the protein CASSFDRLTGYTF.

This chain connects TRBV20-1 to TRBJ2-5; TRBD2 matches at 10 bases. Germline V gene sequence: CDR1 DFQATT, CDR2 SNEGSKA (reference sequence). The CDR3 is 15 amino acids. Trimming took 3 bases from V and 3 from J; bases not matched to a gene: 7. DNA for the CDR3: TGCAGTGCTAGTGACCTAGCGGGAGCCGAAGAGACCCAGTACTTC. Protein sequence: CSASDLAGAEETQYF.

This clonotype was detected many times. In DNA form, the CDR3 reads TGTGCCAGCAGTGAACAGCAGGGGGCTATCTACGAGCAGTACTTC. As protein: CASSEQQGAIYEQYF. The rearrangement links TRBV2 to TRBJ2-7; TRBD1 matches 8 bases. The CDR3 runs to 15 residues. With V trimmed by 2 bases and J by 3 bases, 6 bases remained unmatched. Germline values: CDR1 SNHLY, CDR2 FYNNEI.

The J gene is TRBJ2-7, the V gene TRBV27, with 8 nucleotides matching TRBD1. The germline CDR1 and CDR2 sequences are MNHEY and SMNVEV (reference sequence). This CDR3 comprises 14 residues. Germline trimming cut 5 bases from V and 2 bases from J; bases unmatched to any gene: 5. DNA of the CDR3: TGTGCCAGCAGTGCTACGACAGGGGCCTACGAGCAGTACTTC. It specifies CASSATTGAYEQYF.

This clonotype has a count of ten or more. The J gene is TRBJ2-5, the V gene TRBV14; 11 bases are shared with TRBD2. The CDR3 sequence is 16 residues long. CDR1 is SGHDN, CDR2 FVKESK, per germline. With 1 base clipped from V and 5 bases from J, the junction kept 6 bases outside the gene matches. The CDR3 here is CASSQVSLAGVETQYF. CDR3 coding DNA: TGTGCCAGCAGCCAAGTCTCACTAGCGGGAGTTGAGACCCAGTACTTC.

This clonotype was picked up many times. The chain has TRBV7-6 and TRBJ2-5; 8 bases map to TRBD1. The CDR3 contains 16 residues. V was clipped by 1 base and J by 6 bases; unmatched bases: 10. Germline values: CDR1 SGHVS, CDR2 FNYEAQ. This chain's CDR3 is CASSLGTAGGLKTQYF. In nucleotides, the CDR3 is TGTGCCAGCAGCTTAGGAACGGCAGGGGGCTTAAAGACCCAGTACTTC.